This TCR beta chain was documented in a study of shared clonotypes between healthy human individuals. Study-level findings and limits: In this cohort, only blood was sampled, and tissue repertoires likely differ.

As concerns this clone: Its target is not known.

Naive CD8 populations comprised CD45RO-negative cells positively selected for CCR7, excluding terminally differentiated effector memory CD45RA+ cells. Germline CDR1 and CDR2: SGHVS and FNYEAQ. This CDR3 has 14 residues. Trimming took 2 bases from V and 0 from J, leaving 7 bases between them. Using immunoSEQ multiplex PCR, the repertoire was profiled, and TCRdb retains in-frame clones only, with some absent. The sample yields about 750,000 clones, around 93% seen once. Sample: naive CD8+ T cells sorted from blood. The TCR sequence derives from a man younger than 40 in good health. V usage is TRBV7-6 and J usage is TRBJ2-5; TRBD2 might be the D (5 bases). DNA for the CDR3: TGTGCCAGCAGCTTACGGGGTTACCAAGAGACCCAGTACTTC. Translated: CASSLRGYQETQYF.